The entry below gives a single T cell receptor beta chain sequence along with its context. Clones were read by immunoSEQ multiplex PCR, and TCRdb kept only the in-frame ones, dropping some. The sample consists of roughly 94,000 clones, roughly 84% of them appearing once. The data stem from a study of control samples from healthy donors and cancer patients. This CDR3 contains 15 residues. CDR1 and CDR2 from the germline V gene are SGHNT and YYREEE (reference sequence). The V segment lost 4 bases and the J segment 2 bases; nucleotides outside the gene matches: 8. This TCR came from a man between 65 and 85 years old with lung cancer. The sequencing sample was made of PBMCs. The chain joins TRBV5-4 to TRBJ2-5, with 7 nucleotides matching TRBD2. The DNA of the CDR3 is TGTGCCAGCAGCGCCGGGGGGAGGGGACAAGAGACCCAGTACTTC. Its protein is CASSAGGRGQETQYF.